The clone carrying this TCR beta chain was counted once. Its antigen is undetermined. Sequenced by immunoSEQ multiplex PCR; TCRdb stores in-frame clones only, minus some. The top ten hold approximately 2.7% of the sample, which has approximately 200,000 clones, about 89% seen once. This CDR3 spans 18 amino acids. Germline V CDR1 and CDR2: MRHNA, SNTAGT. V trimming: 11 bases; J trimming: 3 bases; junction bases outside the gene matches: 21. This sample was included in a study of T cell responses to AZD1222 COVID-19 vaccine. Findings and limits, study-wide: Sampling captured repertoires only after the peak T cell response. Spike-specific TCR breadth and depth rose after two AZD1222 doses. A mostly white British donor set with more females was recruited, and clonal diversity was possibly underestimated.

V usage is TRBV6-4 and J usage is TRBJ1-1; 10 bases fit TRBD1. The sequence was obtained from an adult in good health. Sequencing used peripheral blood, obtained on day 0 of MenACWY control vaccination. The CDR3 coding sequence is TGTGCCCCCCACGGGGGACAGGGGCCTCAAGGGAGGGACACTGAAGCTTTCTTT. It yields the protein CAPHGGQGPQGRDTEAFF.